This T cell receptor (beta chain) was identified in a study of spatial heterogeneity in lung cancer. Background on the study: Sequences of the beta chain were consistently detected in greater numbers than alpha-chain sequences.

Time point here: sample taken at primary tumor resection. Unsorted tumor, nontumor lung tissue or cryopreserved PBMC supplied the whole RNA. About 73 TRACERx patients with early, untreated non-small cell lung cancer donated samples. Every individual TCR cDNA molecule carried its own unique molecular identifier, which allowed correction of PCR and sequencing errors. TCRdb used MiXCR to reprocess the 5' RACE reads, holding one entry per CDR3 protein. This repertoire shows fewer than 5,000 distinct CDR3 sequences, approximately 24% found once; its top ten account for about a quarter. CDR3 size: 17 residues. Germline V CDR1 and CDR2: DFQATT, SNEGSKA (reference sequence). V was clipped by 3 bases and J by 4 bases, with 25 bases between them. Within the sample, this clonotype is large. This beta chain appears as a stray read in a library generated for alpha chains; its size is not informative.

The sequence came from a female donor with early-stage non-small cell lung cancer. The chain recombines TRBV20-1 with TRBJ2-7; D is unclear. The starting material was PBMCs, obtained at surgery. CDR3 nucleotide sequence: TGCAGTGCTAGTCAGTTCCAGGACGACGCTTTCAGTTACGAGCAGTACTTC. Protein product: CSASQFQDDAFSYEQYF.